These 31 T cell receptor beta chains share one sample of origin, sequenced in a study of monozygotic twins with cystic fibrosis. The table came from immunoSEQ multiplex PCR; TCRdb's copy has only in-frame clones and leaves some out. Here the sample spans 30,000 to 40,000 clones, 90% to 98% being singletons. The sequencing sample was made of blood. The receptors here all came from a girl aged 2 to 9 with cystic fibrosis.

This chain uses TRBV6-6 with TRBJ2-5; D is perhaps TRBD1 (5 bases). CDR3 size: 14 residues. The V end lost 6 bases, the J end lost 5 bases, and 16 bases lay between the germline ends. Germline V gene sequence: CDR1 MNHNY, CDR2 SVGAGI (reference sequence). The CDR3 is CASSRTTRWETQYF. The CDR3 region has the DNA TGTGCCAGCAGCCGGACAACCCGGTGGGAGACCCAGTACTTC.

V gene TRBV5-1 combines with J gene TRBJ2-6; TRBD2 matches 8 bases. V dropped 4 bases and J dropped 0; count of bases not matched to a gene: 3. Germline-derived CDR1 and CDR2 are SGHRS and YFSETQ. CDR3 length equals 16 residues. In DNA form, the CDR3 reads TGCGCCAGCAGCGCGGGGGGCCTCTCTGGGGCCAACGTCCTGACTTTC. Translating gives CASSAGGLSGANVLTF.

This clone was picked up one time. The J gene is TRBJ2-5, the V gene TRBV30; 8 nucleotides agree with TRBD1. Germline CDR1 reads GTSNPN; CDR2 reads SVGIG (reference sequence). The length of the CDR3 is 13 residues. The V segment lost 3 bases and the J segment 1 base; nucleotides outside the gene matches: 1. CDR3 sequence (DNA): TGTGCCTGGAGGGGGACAGGCCAAGAGACCCAGTACTTC. Amino acid sequence: CAWRGTGQETQYF.

The chain links TRBV2 to TRBJ2-2; maybe TRBD1 (6 bases). Germline values: CDR1 SNHLY, CDR2 FYNNEI. Deletions cut 5 bases from V and 2 bases from J, with 9 bases between. The CDR3 has 14 amino acids. CDR3 DNA: TGTGCCAGCAGTCGACAGGTTAACACCGGGGAGCTGTTTTTT. Amino acids: CASSRQVNTGELFF.

The chain carries TRBV2 and TRBJ1-2; a weak D match, TRBD1 (5 bases). CDR1 is SNHLY, CDR2 FYNNEI, per germline. The CDR3 totals 13 residues. V was trimmed by 2 bases and J by 5 bases, leaving 9 bases between them. The CDR3 here is CASSERGEYGYTF. DNA for the CDR3: TGTGCCAGCAGTGAACGGGGGGAGTATGGCTACACCTTC. Full variable domain (remainder filled in from reference TRBV2 and TRBJ1-2): EPEVTQTPSHQVTQMGQEVILRCVPISNHLYFYWYRQILGQKVEFLVSFYNNEISEKSEIFDDQFSVERPDGSNFTLKIRSTKLEDSAMYFCASSERGEYGYTFGSGTRLTVV.

The chain employs TRBV30 and TRBJ1-6; D uncertain. The CDR3 contains 14 residues. V was trimmed by 0 bases and J by 1 base, leaving 4 bases between them. The germline CDR1 and CDR2 sequences are GTSNPN and SVGIG (reference sequence). CDR3 protein: CAWSVKSYNSPLHF. The CDR3, as DNA: TGTGCCTGGAGTGTGAAATCCTATAATTCACCCCTCCACTTT. Drawing the rest from reference TRBV30 and TRBJ1-6, the complete variable domain is SQTIHQWPATLVQPVGSPLSLECTVEGTSNPNLYWYRQAAGRGLQLLFYSVGIGQISSEVPQNLSASRPQDRQFILSSKKLLLSDSGFYLCAWSVKSYNSPLHFGNGTRLTVT.

The chain couples TRBV29-1 to TRBJ1-2; D call uncertain. Germline V lookup: CDR1 SQVTM, CDR2 ANQGSEA. Deletions cut 6 bases from V and 3 bases from J, with 17 bases between. The CDR3 spans 14 residues. Here the CDR3 DNA reads TGCAGCGTCCCGACATACGACAAAGACTATGGCTACACCTTC. This encodes CSVPTYDKDYGYTF.

CDR3 in DNA: TGTGCCAGCAAAGGACTAGCGGGAACAAAAGAGACCCAGTACTTC. Translated, it gives CASKGLAGTKETQYF. The V and J genes are TRBV27 and TRBJ2-5; 12 bases line up with TRBD2. This CDR3 is 15 amino acids long. V gave up 7 bases and J gave up 3 bases; unmatched junction bases: 6. The germline V gene encodes CDR1 MNHEY and CDR2 SMNVEV (reference sequence).

The chain combines TRBV30 with TRBJ2-7, with 8 nucleotides matching TRBD2. In germline, CDR1 is GTSNPN, CDR2 SVGIG (reference sequence). V dropped 2 bases and J dropped 3; count of bases not matched to a gene: 6. The CDR3 is 14 residues long. Here the CDR3 reads CAWSPAAGGYEQYF. The CDR3 coding sequence is TGTGCCTGGAGTCCGGCTGCGGGAGGCTACGAGCAGTACTTC. The entire variable domain, with the rest obtained from reference TRBV30 and TRBJ2-7, is as follows: SQTIHQWPATLVQPVGSPLSLECTVEGTSNPNLYWYRQAAGRGLQLLFYSVGIGQISSEVPQNLSASRPQDRQFILSSKKLLLSDSGFYLCAWSPAAGGYEQYFGPGTRLTVT.

The V call is TRBV6-1, the J call TRBJ1-5; 7 bases match TRBD1. Trimming took 7 bases from V and 0 from J; bases not matched to a gene: 3. The CDR3 runs 14 residues. The germline gives CDR1 MNHNS, CDR2 SASEGT. The CDR3 nucleotides read TGTGCCAGCATCAGGGGGGATAGCAATCAGCCCCAGCATTTT. Protein sequence: CASIRGDSNQPQHF.

The chain carries TRBV4-1 and TRBJ2-2, with a possible D match to TRBD1 (7 bases). This CDR3 region has 17 residues. Germline CDR1 MGHRA, CDR2 YSYEKL. Trimming shortened V by 4 bases and J by 7 bases, and 22 bases separated the two germline ends. The CDR3 region is CASSPSVETGKNGELFF. CDR3 nucleotides: TGCGCCAGCAGCCCTAGCGTAGAGACAGGGAAAAACGGGGAGCTGTTTTTT.

V is TRBV4-1 and J is TRBJ2-1; weak D call: TRBD1 (5 bases). In germline, CDR1 is MGHRA, CDR2 YSYEKL. V lost 6 bases and J 0 bases, leaving 12 bases between the germline ends. CDR3 length: 15 amino acids. CDR3 DNA sequence: TGCGCCAGCAGAGTTGACAGCAGCTCCTACAATGAGCAGTTCTTC. Residues: CASRVDSSSYNEQFF.

This chain uses TRBV5-1 with TRBJ2-1; 11 bases map to TRBD2. The germline gives CDR1 SGHRS, CDR2 YFSETQ. Trimming cost V 0 bases and J 6 bases; bases outside gene matches: 8. The CDR3 covers 17 residues. The CDR3 loop reads CASSLEELAGAGNEQFF. The CDR3 bases are TGCGCCAGCAGCTTGGAGGAACTAGCGGGAGCTGGCAATGAGCAGTTCTTC.

The V and J genes are TRBV7-9 and TRBJ1-2, with D tentatively TRBD1 (5 bases). V was trimmed by 1 base and J by 0 bases, leaving 9 bases between them. This CDR3 is built from 15 residues. The germline CDR1 and CDR2 sequences are SEHNR and FQNEAQ (reference sequence). In nucleotides, the CDR3 is TGTGCCAGCAGCTTAGTGGGGGTAGCTAACTATGGCTACACCTTC. Its translation is CASSLVGVANYGYTF.

The chain carries TRBV30 and TRBJ1-5, with unresolved D. Germline V lookup: CDR1 GTSNPN, CDR2 SVGIG (reference sequence). The CDR3 is 13 residues long. The V gene lost 1 base and the J gene lost 7 bases, with 11 bases spanning the gap. The CDR3 here is CAWSGAGSQPQHF. DNA for the CDR3: TGTGCCTGGAGTGGTGCGGGCTCGCAGCCCCAGCATTTT. The full variable domain, completed using reference TRBV30 and TRBJ1-5, is SQTIHQWPATLVQPVGSPLSLECTVEGTSNPNLYWYRQAAGRGLQLLFYSVGIGQISSEVPQNLSASRPQDRQFILSSKKLLLSDSGFYLCAWSGAGSQPQHFGDGTRLSIL.

The chain links TRBV19 to TRBJ1-3; 10 bases agree with TRBD1. With V trimmed by 3 bases and J by 2 bases, 1 base remained unmatched. CDR1 and CDR2 (germline): LNHDA, SQIVND (reference sequence). CDR3 length: 15 amino acids. The CDR3 reads CASSIGTGAGNTIYF. The CDR3 DNA reads TGTGCCAGTAGTATTGGGACAGGGGCTGGAAACACCATATATTTT.

The gene calls are TRBV5-1 and TRBJ2-2; 7 nucleotides line up with TRBD1. Germline trimming cut 6 bases from V and 2 bases from J; bases unmatched to any gene: 7. CDR1 SGHRS and CDR2 YFSETQ come from the germline V gene. The CDR3 sequence is 15 residues long. DNA of the CDR3: TGCGCCAGCAAGGGGGCATTAGCAAACACCGGGGAGCTGTTTTTT. The encoded protein is CASKGALANTGELFF.

The chain links TRBV9 to TRBJ2-1, with 10 bases lining up with TRBD2. Germline V gene data show CDR1 as SGDLS and CDR2 as YYNGEE. The CDR3 is made up of 17 amino acids. Losses at the gene ends were 0 bases for V and 3 bases for J; bases not matched to a gene: 6. The chain's CDR3 is CASSVEGLAGVYNEQFF. The CDR3 nucleotides are TGTGCCAGCAGCGTAGAGGGGCTAGCGGGAGTCTACAATGAGCAGTTCTTC.

V is TRBV5-8 and J is TRBJ1-1, with D unresolved. There are 15 residues in the CDR3. The germline CDR1 and CDR2 sequences are SGHTS and YDEGEE. Trimming shortened V by 0 bases and J by 0 bases, and 9 bases separated the two germline ends. The CDR3 sequence is CASSLEVLVNTEAFF. CDR3 DNA sequence: TGTGCCAGCAGCTTGGAAGTGCTTGTGAACACTGAAGCTTTCTTT.

The chain is built from TRBV6-5 and TRBJ2-7; no clear D. Trimming took off 2 bases at V and 6 bases at J, with 14 bases between the two ends. The germline CDR1 and CDR2 sequences are MNHEY and SVGAGI. The CDR3 runs to 14 residues. CDR3 region: CASSYDWGELEQYF. The CDR3 DNA reads as TGTGCCAGCAGTTACGACTGGGGTGAGCTCGAGCAGTACTTC.

The DNA of the CDR3 is TGTGCCTGTTCGGGACCAGGCTACGAGCAGTACTTC. This encodes CACSGPGYEQYF. The rearrangement uses TRBV30 and TRBJ2-7; the D gene could be TRBD1 or TRBD2 (5 bases each). Germline assignment: CDR1 GTSNPN and CDR2 SVGIG (reference sequence). Deletions cut 6 bases from V and 3 bases from J, with 12 bases between. This CDR3 contains 12 residues.

The rearrangement uses TRBV5-8 and TRBJ2-7, with 9 bases lining up with TRBD1. V shed 0 bases and J 2 bases; nucleotides not matched to a gene: 3. The germline V gene has CDR1 SGHTS and CDR2 YDEGEE. The CDR3 runs to 15 residues. This CDR3 reads CASSLAGTGTYEQYF. CDR3 bases: TGTGCCAGCAGCTTGGCGGGGACAGGGACCTACGAGCAGTACTTC.

The V and J genes are TRBV27 and TRBJ2-2, with D possibly being TRBD1 (6 bases). The germline CDR1 and CDR2 sequences are MNHEY and SMNVEV (reference sequence). The CDR3 length is 17 residues. Trimming took off 6 bases at V and 7 bases at J, with 24 bases between the two ends. CDR3 bases: TGTGCCAGCAGGATCAGACAGGATTGGGGTCCGGGCGGGGAGCTGTTTTTT. This gives the protein CASRIRQDWGPGGELFF.

This clone was picked up a small number of times. The V and J genes are TRBV19 and TRBJ1-2; D is unresolved. This CDR3 spans 15 amino acids. Trimming pared 0 bases from V and 8 bases from J, leaving 16 bases between. Germline loops: CDR1 LNHDA, CDR2 SQIVND (reference sequence). CDR3: CASSIDRRTSWGYTF. In nucleotides, the CDR3 is TGTGCCAGTAGTATAGATCGACGGACGTCTTGGGGCTACACCTTC.

This clone occurred once. The rearrangement joins TRBV11-3 to TRBJ1-2; 9 bases map to TRBD1. The CDR3 runs to 16 residues. In germline, CDR1 is SGHNT, CDR2 YENEEA. Trimming cost V 3 bases and J 4 bases; bases outside gene matches: 9. The CDR3 DNA is TGTGCCAGCAGCTTGGCCCTCGAGGACAGGGGCTATGGCTACACCTTC. Translated: CASSLALEDRGYGYTF.

CDR3 in DNA: TGTGCCATCAGTGTTGGGGACAGGGGTGACACTGAAGCTTTCTTT. This encodes CAISVGDRGDTEAFF. The rearrangement joins TRBV10-3 to TRBJ1-1, with 10 bases aligning to TRBD1. There are 15 residues in the CDR3. The junction had 5 bases not matched to a gene; V was cut back by 4 bases and J by 3 bases. The V gene's germline CDR1 is ENHRY and CDR2 SYGVKD.

This sequence joins TRBV4-1 and TRBJ2-7; D is unclear. This CDR3 is built from 14 residues. The V end lost 1 base, the J end lost 3 bases, and 10 bases lay between the germline ends. Germline CDR1 and CDR2: MGHRA and YSYEKL. The CDR3 region has the DNA TGCGCCAGCAGCCAAGTTCTGGGTCGCTACGAGCAGTACTTC. This encodes CASSQVLGRYEQYF.

This chain joins TRBV7-2 and TRBJ1-1; TRBD1 is a possible D gene (5 bases). This CDR3 has 14 amino acids. Germline CDR1 reads SGHTA; CDR2 reads FQGNSA. V was trimmed by 7 bases and J by 3 bases, leaving 15 bases between them. Written as DNA, the CDR3 is TGTGCCAGCAACCAGCAGGGTGCAGACACTGAAGCTTTCTTT. Protein sequence: CASNQQGADTEAFF. Full variable domain (rest looked up from reference TRBV7-2 and TRBJ1-1): GAGVSQSPSNKVTEKGKDVELRCDPISGHTALYWYRQSLGQGLEFLIYFQGNSAPDKSGLPSDRFSAERTGGSVSTLTIQRTQQEDSAVYLCASNQQGADTEAFFGQGTRLTVV.

V usage is TRBV2 and J usage is TRBJ1-4; the D is unclear. The CDR3 runs 12 residues. The germline V gene encodes CDR1 SNHLY and CDR2 FYNNEI. Trimming cost V 4 bases and J 5 bases, with 5 bases left between them. The CDR3 bases are TGTGCCAGCAGTGGAAGGAATGAAAAACTGTTTTTT. This gives the protein CASSGRNEKLFF.

The rearrangement links TRBV7-2 to TRBJ1-2, with TRBD1 matching over 7 bases. The J segment lost 10 bases and the V segment lost 1 base, leaving 9 bases of the junction unmatched. Germline V lookup: CDR1 SGHTA, CDR2 FQGNSA. The CDR3 length is 14 residues. The CDR3 DNA follows: TGTGCCAGCAGCTTAGTGGGACAGATCGACTCCTACACCTTC. Translation: CASSLVGQIDSYTF.

The CDR3 DNA follows: TGTGCCAGCACTGGACAGGGAGCCACCTCCTACAATGAGCAGTTCTTC. Protein: CASTGQGATSYNEQFF. J is TRBJ2-1 and V is TRBV2; 8 bases are a match to TRBD1. This CDR3 has 16 amino acids. Germline assignment: CDR1 SNHLY and CDR2 FYNNEI. The J segment lost 0 bases and the V segment lost 7 bases, leaving 8 bases of the junction unmatched.